Below, 14 T cell receptor beta chains from the same sample are listed, as sequenced in a study of cytomegalovirus exposure and HLA in healthy donors. The PCR contained 60 Vbeta and 13 Jbeta primers. The assay was immunoSEQ multiplex PCR, and TCRdb's table has in-frame clones only and misses some. The data contain 150,000 to 200,000 clones, more than 60% of them singletons. Sample: PBMCs. These receptors all stem from a female donor in good health and CMV-seronegative.

This clone was recorded once. The chain links TRBV28 to TRBJ1-5, with 12 positions matching TRBD1. V dropped 6 bases and J dropped 2; count of bases not matched to a gene: 14. The CDR3 runs to 19 residues. Germline CDR1 and CDR2: MDHEN and SYDVKM. CDR3 sequence (DNA): TGTGCCAGCAGAAATTCCGGGACAGGGGGCATTCAGGGCAATCAGCCCCAGCATTTT. Encoded protein: CASRNSGTGGIQGNQPQHF.

The rearrangement links TRBV6-5 to TRBJ1-3, with D uncertain. CDR3 length: 14 amino acids. Per the germline V gene, CDR1 is MNHEY and CDR2 is SVGAGI. Trimming left V 4 bases short and J 2 bases short, with 9 bases between. CDR3 protein: CASSSGNTGNTIYF. The CDR3 nucleotides read TGTGCCAGCAGTTCCGGGAACACTGGAAACACCATATATTTT.

The chain uses TRBV7-9 and TRBJ2-5; perhaps TRBD1 as D (6 bases). Per germline, CDR1 SEHNR and CDR2 FQNEAQ (reference sequence). Trimming pared 5 bases from V and 3 bases from J, leaving 10 bases between. This CDR3 comprises 13 residues. The CDR3 loop reads CASSAWDKETQYF. CDR3 nucleotides: TGTGCCAGCAGCGCCTGGGACAAAGAGACCCAGTACTTC.

On this clone: The same CDR3 arises from other DNA sequences in this sample as well. The chain is built from TRBV19 and TRBJ2-7, with D possibly TRBD1 on 6 matching bases. This CDR3 spans 13 amino acids. Trimming pared 3 bases from V and 2 bases from J, leaving 8 bases between. Looked up from germline, CDR1 is LNHDA and CDR2 is SQIVND (reference sequence). The CDR3 DNA follows: TGTGCCAGTAGTATCGGACAGCCCTACGAGCAGTACTTC. This gives the protein CASSIGQPYEQYF. The full variable domain, in which reference TRBV19 and TRBJ2-7 provide the parts outside the CDR3, is DGGITQSPKYLFRKEGQNVTLSCEQNLNHDAMYWYRQDPGQGLRLIYYSQIVNDFQKGDIAEGYSVSREKKESFPLTVTSAQKNPTAFYLCASSIGQPYEQYFGPGTRLTVT.

The chain couples TRBV30 to TRBJ2-2, with TRBD2 as a possible D gene (5 bases). There are 15 residues in the CDR3. CDR1 GTSNPN and CDR2 SVGIG come from the germline V gene (reference sequence). V dropped 3 bases and J dropped 0 bases, with 11 bases sitting between them. The CDR3, as DNA: TGTGCCTGGAGACCCTTAGCGTCGAACACCGGGGAGCTGTTTTTT. This gives the protein CAWRPLASNTGELFF.

The V gene is TRBV2, the J gene TRBJ2-7, with 8 nucleotides matching TRBD2. CDR1 SNHLY and CDR2 FYNNEI come from the germline V gene. V shed 7 bases and J 7 bases; nucleotides not matched to a gene: 9. The CDR3 runs to 13 residues. The CDR3: CASNTGGPGEQYF. CDR3 DNA sequence: TGTGCCAGCAATACGGGAGGGCCAGGGGAGCAGTACTTC.

The chain employs TRBV6-5 and TRBJ1-4; TRBD1 might be the D (6 bases). Trimming took off 5 bases at V and 4 bases at J, with 8 bases between the two ends. This CDR3 is built from 13 residues. Germline V gene data show CDR1 as MNHEY and CDR2 as SVGAGI. CDR3 nucleotide sequence: TGTGCCAGCAGTGAACAGGGTAATGAAAAACTGTTTTTT. Protein product: CASSEQGNEKLFF.

The rearrangement uses TRBV7-9 and TRBJ1-4; D gene unclear. The CDR3 is 13 residues long. The V and J ends lost 1 base and 8 bases respectively, with 8 bases between them. Germline CDR1 and CDR2: SEHNR and FQNEAQ (reference sequence). CDR3 nucleotides: TGTGCCAGCAGCTTAGTTGGAGGGGAAAAACTGTTTTTT. Encoded protein: CASSLVGGEKLFF. The full variable domain, rest sourced from reference TRBV7-9 and TRBJ1-4, is DTGVSQNPRHKITKRGQNVTFRCDPISEHNRLYWYRQTLGQGPEFLTYFQNEAQLEKSRLLSDRFSAERPKGSFSTLEIQRTEQGDSAMYLCASSLVGGEKLFFGSGTQLSVL.

This clone was counted between two and nine times. CDR3 DNA sequence: TGCGCCAGCAGCCAAGATATCGTAGGGACTCCCTATGGCTACACCTTC. Its translation is CASSQDIVGTPYGYTF. This chain joins TRBV4-1 and TRBJ1-2, with a tentative D call TRBD1 (5 bases). Germline-derived CDR1 and CDR2 are MGHRA and YSYEKL. V was cut by 0 bases and J by 4 bases, with 15 bases left in between. The CDR3 is 16 residues long.

This clone was seen just once. The junction departs from germline at one end; a sequencing error may be responsible. This chain connects TRBV7-9 to TRBJ1-6; 8 nucleotides align to TRBD1. CDR1 is SEHNR and CDR2 is FQNEAQ in the germline V gene (reference sequence). CDR3 length equals 15 residues. The DNA of the CDR3 is TGTTCCAGCACCGGTCACAGGGGGGATAATTCACCCCTCCACTTT. This encodes CSSTGHRGDNSPLHF.

This clone turned up a few times. V is TRBV13 and J is TRBJ2-7; maybe TRBD2 (5 bases). The V gene lost 4 bases and the J gene lost 7 bases, with 11 bases spanning the gap. The germline gives CDR1 PRHDT, CDR2 FYEKMQ (reference sequence). The CDR3 is 12 amino acids. The CDR3 nucleotides read TGTGCCAGCAGCTCCCGGACGGGGGAGCAGTACTTC. Translating it yields CASSSRTGEQYF.

The gene calls are TRBV15 and TRBJ2-5; D may be TRBD2 (6 bases). The V gene's germline CDR1 is LNHNV and CDR2 YYDKDF (reference sequence). The V gene lost 0 bases and the J gene lost 3 bases, with 14 bases spanning the gap. The CDR3 loop spans 16 amino acids. The CDR3 region has the DNA TGTGCCACCAGCAGAGAGCGATTGGGCGGGAAAGAGACCCAGTACTTC. It specifies CATSRERLGGKETQYF.

J is TRBJ1-2 and V is TRBV5-1, with unresolved D. The CDR3 covers 10 residues. Trimming shortened V by 2 bases and J by 8 bases, and 4 bases separated the two germline ends. Per the germline V gene, CDR1 is SGHRS and CDR2 is YFSETQ. Here the CDR3 reads CASSFEGYTF. The CDR3 nucleotides read TGCGCCAGCAGCTTCGAGGGCTACACCTTC.

The V gene is TRBV27, the J gene TRBJ1-6; no reliable D call. This CDR3 contains 14 residues. CDR1 and CDR2 (germline): MNHEY, SMNVEV (reference sequence). Between the trimmed V and J ends, which lost 2 bases and 7 bases, there was a span of 9 bases. CDR3 amino acids: CASSLGLSNSPLHF. The CDR3 DNA reads TGTGCCAGCAGTTTAGGGCTGAGCAATTCACCCCTCCACTTT.